A selection of T cell receptor beta chains follows, all from one sample in a study of T-cell reconstitution after alpha-beta-depleted transplantation in children. Using its own MiXCR run on the PCR reads, TCRdb lists one record per CDR3 protein. The data show 75,000 to 100,000 distinct CDR3 sequences, roughly 8.3% seen once. The source was PBMCs from the stem cell graft donor, collected from the stem cell graft. The receptors originated from a human donor who donated a stem cell graft to a child with congenital amegakaryocytic thrombocytopenia. The CDR3 runs from the conserved cysteine through the conserved F or W. Fields, in order: clone size, V gene, D gene, J gene, CDR3 DNA, CDR3 protein. A D gene is named only where the DNA matches it firmly. Clone size appears in some rows only: once, few, many, or a class for an expanded clone.

-,TRBV3-2,-,TRBJ1-2,TGTGCCAGCTCCAAAGAGGCAGGGGGTGGCTACACCTTC,CASSKEAGGGYTF
many,TRBV28,TRBD2,TRBJ2-1,TGTGCCGCCAACCAAGCGGGAGGGCCGGCTGAGCAGTTCTTC,CAANQAGGPAEQFF
-,TRBV12-3/TRBV12-4,-,TRBJ2-7,TGTGCCAGCAGTCCGACTGTTCCGGGCATCGGCGAGCAGTACTTC,CASSPTVPGIGEQYF
few,TRBV3-1,-,TRBJ1-3,TGTGCCAGCAGCCAAGGTGCGGGCTCTGGAAACACCATATATTTT,CASSQGAGSGNTIYF
many,TRBV5-1,-,TRBJ2-2,TGCGCCAGCAGCTTGGACGGGTTGGACACCGGGGAGCTGTTTTTT,CASSLDGLDTGELFF
many,TRBV20-1,-,TRBJ2-3,TGCAGTGCTAGAGATGGAAGGAAAGCAGATACGCAGTATTTT,CSARDGRKADTQYF
many,TRBV12-3/TRBV12-4,TRBD1,TRBJ1-2,TGTGCCAGCAGTTGGGGACAGGCATCCTATGGCTACACCTTC,CASSWGQASYGYTF
many,TRBV6-6,TRBD2,TRBJ2-2,TGTGCCAGCAGGCTAGCGGGAGTTGTTCCCGGGGAGCTGTTTTTT,CASRLAGVVPGELFF
many,TRBV6-1,-,TRBJ2-2,TGTGCCAGCAGTAAGATAGCAACCAACACCGGGGAGCTGTTTTTT,CASSKIATNTGELFF
many,TRBV7-2,TRBD2,TRBJ2-1,TGTGCCAGCAGCAACACCGGGACTAGCGGGAGAGGCGAGCAGTTCTTC,CASSNTGTSGRGEQFF
many,TRBV20-1,TRBD2,TRBJ2-1,TGCAGTGCTAGAGATCTCGGGGGGGCAAATGAGCAGTTCTTC,CSARDLGGANEQFF
many,TRBV7-2,TRBD2,TRBJ2-1,TGTGCCAGCAGCTTAAAGTCTAGCGGGAGGTACAATGAGCAGTTCTTC,CASSLKSSGRYNEQFF
many,TRBV3-1,-,TRBJ2-5,TGTGCCAGCAGCCAACCGATGTACCAAGAGACCCAGTACTTC,CASSQPMYQETQYF
-,TRBV18,-,TRBJ1-4,TGTGCCAGCTCACCAACCTCCAGGGGCGAAGAACTGTTTTTT,CASSPTSRGEELFF
many,TRBV29-1,-,TRBJ2-2,TGCAGCGTTGAGTCCAGAGACACCGGGGAGCTGTTTTTT,CSVESRDTGELFF
many,TRBV20-1,TRBD1,TRBJ1-4,TGCAGTGCTAGATCACCAGGGGGCCCTAATGAAAAACTGTTTTTT,CSARSPGGPNEKLFF
many,TRBV5-1,-,TRBJ1-1,TGCGCCAGCAGCTTGGGGGTAGGGCAGCAGAACACTGAAGCTTTCTTT,CASSLGVGQQNTEAFF
many,TRBV12-3/TRBV12-4,-,TRBJ1-2,TGTGCCAGCAGTAAGGGGCGAGGCTACACCTTC,CASSKGRGYTF
-,TRBV3-1,TRBD2,TRBJ2-1,TGTGCCTGCAGCCAAGATACCGGAGCGGGGGGCAGCGAGCAGTTCTTC,CACSQDTGAGGSEQFF
-,TRBV19,TRBD1,TRBJ2-7,TGTGCCAGTAGCCCCAACGTCGGGACAGGGTCCTACGAGCAGTACTTC,CASSPNVGTGSYEQYF
many,TRBV20-1,-,TRBJ2-1,TGCAGTGCTACAGGATACAAACTGAGCTCCTACAATGAGCAGTTCTTC,CSATGYKLSSYNEQFF
many,TRBV6-6,-,TRBJ1-2,TGTGCCAGCAGTTACCCACAGTACGACTACACCTTC,CASSYPQYDYTF
-,TRBV12-3/TRBV12-4,-,TRBJ2-7,TGTGCCAGCAGTTTAGGGAACGCCTACGAGCAGTACTTC,CASSLGNAYEQYF
many,TRBV5-1,-,TRBJ1-1,TGCGCCAGCAGCTTGGAGCCAGGGACGAACACTGAAGCTTTCTTT,CASSLEPGTNTEAFF
many,TRBV5-1,-,TRBJ2-5,TGCGCCAGCAGCTTCCCGACTGGAACAGAAGAGACCCAGTACTTC,CASSFPTGTEETQYF
many,TRBV27,-,TRBJ2-2,TGTGCCAGCAGTTTATTATCTTTCGCGAACACCGGGGAGCTGTTTTTT,CASSLLSFANTGELFF
many,TRBV3-1,-,TRBJ1-1,TGTGCCAGCAGCCCGCCCCAGGGCTTGAACACTGAAGCTTTCTTT,CASSPPQGLNTEAFF
medium-sized,TRBV3-1,-,TRBJ1-5,TGTGCCAGCAGCCAAAGGGGGCAGCCCCAGCATTTT,CASSQRGQPQHF
few,TRBV28,-,TRBJ1-2,TGTGCCAGCAGTTTACGGCTGATTTATGGCTACACCTTC,CASSLRLIYGYTF
many,TRBV29-1,-,TRBJ2-4,TGCAGCGTACGAATCTCAAACATTCAGTACTTC,CSVRISNIQYF